This T cell receptor beta chain comes out of a study of blood T cell repertoires in COVID-19. Turning to the study itself: The origin of the acute and convalescent COVID-19 samples was the United States, Italy and Spain. PBMCs, B-cell-depleted T cells, or T cells were the source of the cDNA or gDNA that made up the material.

Original processing methods: Reference gene primer amplification gave nucleated cell count estimates. TCRdb's copy holds only in-frame clones and misses some; the assay was immunoSEQ multiplex PCR. Clonal size and the V and J genes are those of that table, whereas D and trimming came from the DNA. The sample contains under 150,000 clones, approximately 90% of which appear only once. Losses at the gene ends were 5 bases for V and 8 bases for J; bases not matched to a gene: 8. The CDR3 loop spans 14 amino acids. Germline-derived CDR1 and CDR2 are SGHAT and FQNNGV. This receptor was taken from a woman aged 45-59 years with acute or convalescent COVID-19. Sequenced input: peripheral blood. This rearrangement joins TRBV11-2 to TRBJ1-4, with 7 bases aligning to TRBD1. CDR3 DNA: TGTGCCAGCAGCAAATGGGACAGACCCGAAAAACTGTTTTTT. It encodes CASSKWDRPEKLFF.